This T cell receptor (beta chain) was obtained from a study of shared clonotypes between healthy human individuals. Study as a whole: For every donor, three CD4 naive, three CD4 memory, two CD8 naive and one CD8 memory plates were used.

CDR3 length equals 15 residues. Germline CDR1 is SGHRS and CDR2 is YFSETQ. Losses at the gene ends were 4 bases for V and 0 bases for J; bases not matched to a gene: 4. In regard to this clone: Antigen unknown.

Those who donated were healthy HIV-negative adults, with no recent acute infections or vaccinations reported. General study results and limits: With few donors, the genetic and exposure-history diversity represented was limited. Four donors showed sharing of about 4.7% of naive CD4 clonotypes.

The table came from immunoSEQ multiplex PCR; TCRdb's copy has only in-frame clones and leaves some out. The sample shows hundreds of thousands of clones, 90% to 97% of them seen only once. The V call is TRBV5-1, the J call TRBJ2-3, with TRBD1 matching over 8 bases. This clonotype was sampled from a woman under 40 in good health. The sequenced material came from naive CD4+ T cells sorted from blood. Subset here: CD45RA+ positively selected. The CDR3 DNA is TGCGCCAGCAGCCAAAGACAGGGGAGCACAGATACGCAGTATTTT. Its translation is CASSQRQGSTDTQYF.